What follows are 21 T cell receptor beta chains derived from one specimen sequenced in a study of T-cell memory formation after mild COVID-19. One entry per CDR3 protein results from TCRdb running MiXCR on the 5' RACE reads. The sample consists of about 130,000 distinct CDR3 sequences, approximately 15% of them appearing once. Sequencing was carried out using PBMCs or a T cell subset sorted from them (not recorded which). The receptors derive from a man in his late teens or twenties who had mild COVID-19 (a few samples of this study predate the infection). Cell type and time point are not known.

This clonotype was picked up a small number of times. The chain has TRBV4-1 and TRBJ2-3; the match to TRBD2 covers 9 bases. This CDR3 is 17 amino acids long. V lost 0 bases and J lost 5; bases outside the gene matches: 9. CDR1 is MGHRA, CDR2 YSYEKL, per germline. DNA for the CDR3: TGCGCCAGCAGCCAAGATTTGGCGGGGGGGCCTAAAGATACGCAGTATTTT. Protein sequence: CASSQDLAGGPKDTQYF.

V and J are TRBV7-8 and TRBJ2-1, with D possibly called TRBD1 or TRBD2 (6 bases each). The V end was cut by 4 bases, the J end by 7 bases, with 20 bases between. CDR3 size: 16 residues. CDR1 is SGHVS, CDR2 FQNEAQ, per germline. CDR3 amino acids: CASSSRFFGGLNEQFF. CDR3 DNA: TGTGCCAGCAGCTCCAGATTCTTCGGGGGCCTGAATGAGCAGTTCTTC.

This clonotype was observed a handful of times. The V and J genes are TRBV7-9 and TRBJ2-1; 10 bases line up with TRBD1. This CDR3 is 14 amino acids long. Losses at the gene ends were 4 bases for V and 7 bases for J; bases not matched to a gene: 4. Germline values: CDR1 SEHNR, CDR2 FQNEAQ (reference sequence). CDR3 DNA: TGTGCCAGCAGCTCCTGGGACAGGGGAAATGAGCAGTTCTTC. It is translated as CASSSWDRGNEQFF.

The CDR3 loop reads CASSHRDRGYNEQFF. CDR3 DNA: TGTGCCAGCAGCCACCGGGACAGGGGATACAATGAGCAGTTCTTC. The rearrangement joins TRBV7-8 to TRBJ2-1; 10 positions agree with TRBD1. This CDR3 contains 15 residues. Germline assignment: CDR1 SGHVS and CDR2 FQNEAQ. V gave up 5 bases and J gave up 4 bases; unmatched junction bases: 5.

Here the CDR3 reads CASSSLPGQGSSYEQYV. Here the CDR3 DNA reads TGTGCCAGCAGCTCACTTCCGGGACAGGGAAGCTCCTACGAGCAGTACGTC. V and J are TRBV7-9 and TRBJ2-7; 9 nucleotides agree with TRBD1. The CDR3 consists of 17 residues. J gave up 0 bases and V 4 bases, and 10 bases lay outside the gene matches. CDR1 and CDR2 (germline): SEHNR, FQNEAQ (reference sequence).

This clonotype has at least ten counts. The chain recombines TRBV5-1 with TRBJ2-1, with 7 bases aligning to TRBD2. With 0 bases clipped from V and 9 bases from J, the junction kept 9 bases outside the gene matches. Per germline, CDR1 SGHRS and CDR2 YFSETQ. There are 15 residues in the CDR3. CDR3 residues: CASSLVPGLRSEQFF. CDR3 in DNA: TGCGCCAGCAGCTTGGTCCCGGGACTAAGGAGTGAGCAGTTCTTC.

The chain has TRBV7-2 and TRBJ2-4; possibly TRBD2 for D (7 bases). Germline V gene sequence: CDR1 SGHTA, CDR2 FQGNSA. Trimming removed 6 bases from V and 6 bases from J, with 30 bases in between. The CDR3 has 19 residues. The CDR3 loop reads CASRSGGRAQNSRVNIQYF. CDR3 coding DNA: TGTGCCAGCAGATCGGGGGGCCGGGCACAGAATTCACGCGTAAACATTCAGTACTTC.

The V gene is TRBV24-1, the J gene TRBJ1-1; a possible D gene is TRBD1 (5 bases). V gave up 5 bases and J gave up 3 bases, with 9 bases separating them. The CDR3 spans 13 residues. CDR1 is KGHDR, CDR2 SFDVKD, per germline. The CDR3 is CATSGGRDTEAFF. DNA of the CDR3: TGTGCCACCAGTGGTGGCAGGGACACTGAAGCTTTCTTT.

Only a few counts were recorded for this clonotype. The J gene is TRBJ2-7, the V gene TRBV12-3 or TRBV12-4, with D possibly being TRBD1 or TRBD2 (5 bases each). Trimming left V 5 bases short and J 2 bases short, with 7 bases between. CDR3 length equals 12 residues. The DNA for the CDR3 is TGTGCCAGCAGTCCGGGACCCTACGAGCAGTACGTC. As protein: CASSPGPYEQYV.

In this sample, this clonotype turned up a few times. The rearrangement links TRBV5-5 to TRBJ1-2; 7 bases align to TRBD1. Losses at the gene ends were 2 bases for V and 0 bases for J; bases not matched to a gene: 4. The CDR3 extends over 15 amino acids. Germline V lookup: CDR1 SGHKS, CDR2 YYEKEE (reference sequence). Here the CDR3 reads CASSFTGDSNYGYTF. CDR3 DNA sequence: TGTGCCAGCAGCTTTACAGGGGACTCTAACTATGGCTACACCTTC.

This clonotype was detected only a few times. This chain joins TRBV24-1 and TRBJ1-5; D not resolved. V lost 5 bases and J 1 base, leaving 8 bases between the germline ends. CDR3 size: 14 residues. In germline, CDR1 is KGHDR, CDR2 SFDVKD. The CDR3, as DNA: TGTGCCACCAGTGTGGCCGGGAGCAATCAGCCCCAGCATTTT. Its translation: CATSVAGSNQPQHF.

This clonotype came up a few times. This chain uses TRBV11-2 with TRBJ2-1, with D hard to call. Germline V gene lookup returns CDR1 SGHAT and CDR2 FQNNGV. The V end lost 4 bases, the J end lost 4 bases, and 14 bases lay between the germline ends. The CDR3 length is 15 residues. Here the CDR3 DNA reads TGTGCCAGCAGCTCCCCGATGGGCAGGTACAATGAGCAGTTCTTC. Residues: CASSSPMGRYNEQFF.

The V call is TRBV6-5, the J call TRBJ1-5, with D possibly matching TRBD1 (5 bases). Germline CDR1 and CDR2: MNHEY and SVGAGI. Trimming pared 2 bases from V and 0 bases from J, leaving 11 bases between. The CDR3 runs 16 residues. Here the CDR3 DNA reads TGTGCCAGCAGTTACGGACACCCCTATAGCAATCAGCCCCAGCATTTT. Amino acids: CASSYGHPYSNQPQHF.

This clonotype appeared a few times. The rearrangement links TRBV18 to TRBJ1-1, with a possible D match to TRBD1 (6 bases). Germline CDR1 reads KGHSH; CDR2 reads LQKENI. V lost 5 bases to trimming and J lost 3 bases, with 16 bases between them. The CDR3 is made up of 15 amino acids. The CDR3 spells CASSSKRGRYTEAFF. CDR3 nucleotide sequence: TGTGCCAGCTCATCAAAGCGGGGGCGGTACACTGAAGCTTTCTTT.

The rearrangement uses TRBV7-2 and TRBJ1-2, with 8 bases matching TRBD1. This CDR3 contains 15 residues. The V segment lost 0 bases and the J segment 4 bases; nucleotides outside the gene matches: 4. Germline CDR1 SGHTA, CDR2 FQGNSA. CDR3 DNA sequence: TGTGCCAGCAGCTTAGCGACAGGGGTGGGCTATGGCTACACCTTC. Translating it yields CASSLATGVGYGYTF. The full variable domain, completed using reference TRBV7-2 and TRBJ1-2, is GAGVSQSPSNKVTEKGKDVELRCDPISGHTALYWYRQSLGQGLEFLIYFQGNSAPDKSGLPSDRFSAERTGGSVSTLTIQRTQQEDSAVYLCASSLATGVGYGYTFGSGTRLTVV.

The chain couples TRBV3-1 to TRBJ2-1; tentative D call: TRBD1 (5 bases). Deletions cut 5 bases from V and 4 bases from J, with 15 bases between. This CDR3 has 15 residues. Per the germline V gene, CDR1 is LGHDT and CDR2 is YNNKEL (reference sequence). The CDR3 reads CASSKRADSYNEQFF. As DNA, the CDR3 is TGTGCCAGCAGCAAAAGGGCCGACAGTTACAATGAGCAGTTCTTC.

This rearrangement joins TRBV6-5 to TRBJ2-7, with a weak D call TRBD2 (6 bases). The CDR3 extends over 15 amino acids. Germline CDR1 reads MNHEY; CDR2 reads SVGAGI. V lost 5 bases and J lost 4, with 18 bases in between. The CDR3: CASSPAGSGDYEQYF. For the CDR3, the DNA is TGTGCCAGCAGTCCTGCGGGGTCCGGGGATTACGAGCAGTACTTC.

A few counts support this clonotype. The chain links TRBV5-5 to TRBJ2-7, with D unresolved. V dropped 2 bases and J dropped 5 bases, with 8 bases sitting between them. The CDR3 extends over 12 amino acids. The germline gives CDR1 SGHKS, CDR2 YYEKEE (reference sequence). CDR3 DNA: TGTGCCAGCAGCTTCTATCTTAACGAGCAGTACTTC. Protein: CASSFYLNEQYF.

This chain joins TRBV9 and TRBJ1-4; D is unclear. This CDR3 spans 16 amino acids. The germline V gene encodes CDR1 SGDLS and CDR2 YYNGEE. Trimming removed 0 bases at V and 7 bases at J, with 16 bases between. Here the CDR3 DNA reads TGTGCCAGCAGCGTAGACCCAACGTTAAAAGTTGAAAAACTGTTTTTT. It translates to CASSVDPTLKVEKLFF.

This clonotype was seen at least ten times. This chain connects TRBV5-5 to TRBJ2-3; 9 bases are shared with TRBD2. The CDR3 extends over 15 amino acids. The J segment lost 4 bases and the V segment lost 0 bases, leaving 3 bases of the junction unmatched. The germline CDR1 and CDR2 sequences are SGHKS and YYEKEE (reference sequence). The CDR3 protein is CASSLVSGGADTQYF. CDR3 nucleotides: TGTGCCAGCAGCTTGGTTAGCGGGGGAGCAGATACGCAGTATTTT.

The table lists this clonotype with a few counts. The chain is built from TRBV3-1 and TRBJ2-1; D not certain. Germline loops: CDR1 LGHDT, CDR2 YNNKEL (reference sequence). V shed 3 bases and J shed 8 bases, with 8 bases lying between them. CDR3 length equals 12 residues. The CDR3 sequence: CASSQTSDEQFF. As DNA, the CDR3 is TGTGCCAGCAGCCAGACAAGCGATGAGCAGTTCTTC.